This T cell receptor (beta chain) is drawn from a study of T cells after yellow fever vaccination. Study-wide results and caveats: Contamination of FACS-sorted repertoires by abundant clonotypes from the bulk population could occur. Of the clonotypes, a small share occurred in both CD4 and CD8 compartments. A large majority of primary-vaccination clones showed up again after the booster (around 96% CD4, 88% CD8).

As TCR cDNA was made by 5'RACE template switching, a universal primer site and UMIs were added. TCRdb re-analysed the 5' RACE reads in MiXCR, keeping a single row per CDR3 protein. The table shows over 120,000 distinct CDR3 sequences, with 5% to 7.5% occurring only once. This clonotype was seen many times. Its antigen is as yet unknown. Germline assignment: CDR1 SGHRS and CDR2 YFSETQ. The CDR3 length is 16 residues. V lost 4 bases, J lost 8 bases, and 15 bases stayed unmatched. The receptor comes from a man younger than 40 who received the YFV17D yellow fever vaccine. The source was CD4+ T cells sorted from PBMCs, collected 10 days after the yellow fever booster vaccination. This chain joins TRBV5-1 and TRBJ2-1; 7 bases agree with TRBD1. In DNA form, the CDR3 reads TGCGCCAGCAGCGCGACAGGGCTGACTGGGATGGATGAGCAGTTCTTC. Amino acid sequence: CASSATGLTGMDEQFF.